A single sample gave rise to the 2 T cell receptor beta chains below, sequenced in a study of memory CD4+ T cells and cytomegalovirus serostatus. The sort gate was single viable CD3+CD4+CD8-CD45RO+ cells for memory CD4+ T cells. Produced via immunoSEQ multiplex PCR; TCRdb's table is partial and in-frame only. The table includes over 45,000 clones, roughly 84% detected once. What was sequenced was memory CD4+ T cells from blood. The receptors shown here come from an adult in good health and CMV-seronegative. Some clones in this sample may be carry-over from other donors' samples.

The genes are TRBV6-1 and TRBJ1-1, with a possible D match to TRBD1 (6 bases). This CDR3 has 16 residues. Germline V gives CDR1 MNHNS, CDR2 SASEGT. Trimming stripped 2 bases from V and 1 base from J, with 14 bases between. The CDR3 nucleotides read TGTGCCAGCAGTGAATACGGTGGCAGGGGGAACACTGAAGCTTTCTTT. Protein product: CASSEYGGRGNTEAFF.

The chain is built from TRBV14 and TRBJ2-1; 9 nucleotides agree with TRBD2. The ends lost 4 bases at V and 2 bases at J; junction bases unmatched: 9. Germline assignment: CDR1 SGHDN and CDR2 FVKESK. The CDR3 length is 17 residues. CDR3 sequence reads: CASSRGTGLATYNEQFF. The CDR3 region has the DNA TGTGCCAGCAGCCGGGGTACGGGACTAGCCACCTACAATGAGCAGTTCTTC.